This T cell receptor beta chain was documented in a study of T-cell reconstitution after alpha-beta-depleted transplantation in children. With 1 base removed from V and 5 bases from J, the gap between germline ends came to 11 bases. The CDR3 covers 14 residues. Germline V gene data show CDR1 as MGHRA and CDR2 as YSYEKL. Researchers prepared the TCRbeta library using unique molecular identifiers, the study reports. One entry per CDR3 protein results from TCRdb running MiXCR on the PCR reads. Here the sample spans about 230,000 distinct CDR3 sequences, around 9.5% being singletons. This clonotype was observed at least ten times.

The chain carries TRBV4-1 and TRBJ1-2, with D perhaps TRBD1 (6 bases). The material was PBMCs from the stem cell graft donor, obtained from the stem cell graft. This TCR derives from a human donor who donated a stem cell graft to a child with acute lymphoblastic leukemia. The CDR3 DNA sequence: TGCGCCAGCAGCCAAGCTCCACAGGGTTATGGCTACACCTTC. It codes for CASSQAPQGYGYTF.